A selection of T cell receptor beta chains follows, all from one sample in a study of regulatory T cells in long-lasting Graves disease. MiXCR was run by TCRdb on the multiplex PCR reads, yielding one entry per CDR3 protein. Among some 600,000 distinct CDR3 sequences, roughly 15% were seen once, and the ten largest hold around 12%. These data were also reused for a study on T cells in Graves' hyperthyroidism and ophthalmopathy.

Specimen: peripheral blood mononuclear cells (PBMCs), collected at new diagnosis, from a patient treated with antithyroid drugs. These receptors all come from a man younger than 35 with Graves disease. Both conserved end residues are part of each CDR3. A D gene is named only where the DNA matches it firmly. Where a row states a size, it is once, few, many or the class of an expanded clone; other rows omit it.

V gene	D gene	J gene	clone size	CDR3 protein	CDR3 DNA
TRBV7-8	TRBD2	TRBJ2-2	NA	CASSSLPGLYNTGELFF	TGTGCCAGCAGCTCCTTACCGGGACTATACAACACCGGGGAGCTGTTTTTT
TRBV5-6	NA	TRBJ2-1	NA	CASSSRSALAAFEQFF	TGTGCCAGCAGCTCGCGAAGTGCACTAGCTGCCTTTGAGCAGTTCTTC
TRBV19	NA	TRBJ2-7	NA	CASSWASGETYEQYF	TGTGCCAGTAGTTGGGCAAGCGGAGAAACGTACGAGCAGTACTTC
TRBV6-5	TRBD2	TRBJ2-3	few	CASSYSMGGSTDTQYF	TGTGCCAGCAGTTACTCGATGGGAGGGAGCACAGATACGCAGTATTTT
TRBV13	TRBD1	TRBJ1-1	few	CASSGTGTGGSLGTEAFF	TGTGCCAGCAGCGGGACCGGGACAGGGGGCTCCCTTGGGACTGAAGCTTTCTTT
TRBV11-2	NA	TRBJ2-2	few	CASSPRGVNTGELFF	TGTGCCAGCAGCCCGAGGGGGGTGAACACCGGGGAGCTGTTTTTT
TRBV9	TRBD1	TRBJ2-7	NA	CASSVSGGLNEQYF	TGTGCCAGCAGCGTTTCAGGGGGCCTGAACGAGCAGTACTTC
TRBV5-6	NA	TRBJ2-1	many	CASSPRFGAYNEQFF	TGTGCCAGCAGCCCCCGCTTTGGTGCATACAATGAGCAGTTCTTC
TRBV7-9	TRBD1	TRBJ2-7	NA	CASSPRGLDGYEQYF	TGTGCCAGCAGCCCAAGGGGGCTAGATGGGTACGAGCAGTACTTC
TRBV20-1	NA	TRBJ2-1	many	CSARCQERNNEQFF	TGCAGTGCTAGGTGCCAGGAGAGGAACAATGAGCAGTTCTTC
TRBV6-5	TRBD2	TRBJ2-7	few	CASSYWHSGGGTSFISGSEQYF	TGTGCCAGCAGTTATTGGCATAGTGGTGGAGGGACTAGTTTTATCTCGGGAAGCGAGCAGTACTTC
TRBV7-2	TRBD2	TRBJ2-1	many	CASSLLAGGWNEQFF	TGTGCCAGCAGCTTACTAGCGGGAGGATGGAATGAGCAGTTCTTC
TRBV3-1	NA	TRBJ2-2	few	CASSRGTTNTGELFF	TGTGCCAGCAGCCGCGGGACAACGAACACCGGGGAGCTGTTTTTT
TRBV19	NA	TRBJ2-3	NA	CASTLTGGGDTQYF	TGTGCCAGTACCTTGACGGGGGGCGGAGATACGCAGTATTTT
TRBV19	NA	TRBJ2-7	few	CASSITSSGEQYF	TGTGCCAGTAGTATAACTAGCTCGGGGGAGCAGTACTTC
TRBV20-1	TRBD2	TRBJ2-7	NA	CSARSGTSYEQYF	TGCAGTGCTCGTAGCGGGACCTCCTACGAGCAGTACTTC
TRBV20-1	NA	TRBJ1-3	few	CSAMDRNSGNTIYF	TGCAGTGCTATGGACAGAAACTCTGGAAACACCATATATTTT
TRBV11-1	NA	TRBJ1-1	many	CASSLDSFGADTEAFF	TGTGCCAGCAGCTTAGACTCGTTCGGGGCCGACACTGAAGCTTTCTTT
TRBV12-5	NA	TRBJ1-1	many	CASGLVYREAFF	TGTGCTAGTGGTTTGGTATACAGGGAGGCTTTCTTT
TRBV28	NA	TRBJ2-7	many	CASSLRVWYEQYF	TGTGCCAGCAGTTTAAGGGTATGGTACGAGCAGTACTTC
TRBV7-8	NA	TRBJ2-1	few	CASSLEGTSYPFF	TGTGCCAGCAGCTTAGAGGGGACTTCCTATCCGTTCTTC
TRBV24-1	TRBD1	TRBJ1-1	many	CATSDWDRATEAFF	TGTGCCACCAGTGACTGGGACAGGGCCACTGAAGCTTTCTTT